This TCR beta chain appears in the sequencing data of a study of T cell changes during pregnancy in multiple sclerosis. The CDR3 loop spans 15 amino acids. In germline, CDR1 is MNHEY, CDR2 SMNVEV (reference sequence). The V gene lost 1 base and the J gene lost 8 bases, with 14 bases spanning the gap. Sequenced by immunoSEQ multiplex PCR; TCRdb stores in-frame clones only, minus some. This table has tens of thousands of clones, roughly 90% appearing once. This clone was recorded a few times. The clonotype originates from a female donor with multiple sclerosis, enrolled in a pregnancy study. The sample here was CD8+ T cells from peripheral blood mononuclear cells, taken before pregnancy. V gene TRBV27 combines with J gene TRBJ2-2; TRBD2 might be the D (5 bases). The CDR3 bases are TGTGCCAGCAGTTTATTCGGGAACCTAGGAGGGGAGCTGTTTTTT. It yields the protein CASSLFGNLGGELFF.